One T cell receptor (beta chain) is described in this entry. This sample was included in a study of T cell responses to AZD1222 COVID-19 vaccine. Here immunoSEQ multiplex PCR was the method, and the copy in TCRdb shows in-frame clones only, minus some. The sample includes about 120,000 clones, around 92% seen only once; the top ten take more than 2.5%. Germline V CDR1 and CDR2: LNHDA, SQIVND (reference sequence). The CDR3 loop spans 13 amino acids. Trimming pared 0 bases from V and 4 bases from J, leaving 6 bases between. This clonotype was sampled from an adult in good health. The source was peripheral blood, collected on day 0 of AZD1222 vaccination. The V call is TRBV19, the J call TRBJ1-1, with TRBD1 as a possible D gene (6 bases). The CDR3 DNA is TGTGCCAGTAGTATAGAAGGGGGCACTGAAGCTTTCTTT. Encoded protein: CASSIEGGTEAFF. Supplemented by reference TRBV19 and TRBJ1-1, the full variable domain reads DGGITQSPKYLFRKEGQNVTLSCEQNLNHDAMYWYRQDPGQGLRLIYYSQIVNDFQKGDIAEGYSVSREKKESFPLTVTSAQKNPTAFYLCASSIEGGTEAFFGQGTRLTVV.